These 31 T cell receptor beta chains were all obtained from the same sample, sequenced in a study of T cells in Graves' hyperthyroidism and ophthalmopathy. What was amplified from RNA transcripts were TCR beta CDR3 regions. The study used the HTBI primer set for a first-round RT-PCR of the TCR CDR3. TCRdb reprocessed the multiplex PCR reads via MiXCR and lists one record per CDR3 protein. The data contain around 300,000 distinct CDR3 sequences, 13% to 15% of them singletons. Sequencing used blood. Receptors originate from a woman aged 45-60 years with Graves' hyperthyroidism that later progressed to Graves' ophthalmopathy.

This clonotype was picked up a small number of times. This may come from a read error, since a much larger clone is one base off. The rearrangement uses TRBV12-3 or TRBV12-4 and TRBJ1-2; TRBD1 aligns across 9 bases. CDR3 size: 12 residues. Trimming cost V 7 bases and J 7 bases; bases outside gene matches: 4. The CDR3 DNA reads TGTGCCAGCACTACAGGGGGCTCTGGCTACACCTTC. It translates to CASTTGGSGYTF.

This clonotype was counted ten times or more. CDR3 in DNA: TGCAGTGCTAGAGATGAGGCAGATACGCAGTATTTT. Encoded protein: CSARDEADTQYF. This chain links TRBV20-1 with TRBJ2-3; D unclear. This CDR3 is built from 12 residues. The V gene lost 0 bases and the J gene lost 4 bases, with 5 bases spanning the gap. Germline CDR1 and CDR2: DFQATT and SNEGSKA (reference sequence).

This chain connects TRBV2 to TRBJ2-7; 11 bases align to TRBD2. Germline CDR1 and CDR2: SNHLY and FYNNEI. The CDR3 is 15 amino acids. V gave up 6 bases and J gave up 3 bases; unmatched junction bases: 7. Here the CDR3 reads CASRTTSGTLYEQYF. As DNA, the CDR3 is TGTGCCAGCAGGACGACTAGCGGGACCCTCTACGAGCAGTACTTC.

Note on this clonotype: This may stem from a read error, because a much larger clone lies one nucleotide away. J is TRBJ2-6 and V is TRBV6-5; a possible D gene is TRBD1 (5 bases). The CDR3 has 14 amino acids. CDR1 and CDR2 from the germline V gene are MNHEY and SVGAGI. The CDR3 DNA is TGTGCCAGCAGTTCTACGGATGGGGCCAACGTCCTGGCTTTC. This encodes CASSSTDGANVLAF.

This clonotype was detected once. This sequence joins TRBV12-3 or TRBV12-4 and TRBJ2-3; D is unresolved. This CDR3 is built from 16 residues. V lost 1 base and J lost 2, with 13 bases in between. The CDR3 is CASSLEVLRNTDTQYF. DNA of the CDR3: TGTGCCAGCAGTTTAGAGGTCTTGCGGAACACAGATACGCAGTATTTT.

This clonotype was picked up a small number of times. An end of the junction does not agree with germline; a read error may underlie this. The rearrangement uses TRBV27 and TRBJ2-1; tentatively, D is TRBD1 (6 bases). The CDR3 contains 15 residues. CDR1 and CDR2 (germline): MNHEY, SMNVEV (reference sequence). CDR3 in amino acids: CACRPGTSSYNEQFF. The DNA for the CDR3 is TGTGCCTGCAGGCCCGGGACAAGCTCCTACAATGAGCAGTTCTTC.

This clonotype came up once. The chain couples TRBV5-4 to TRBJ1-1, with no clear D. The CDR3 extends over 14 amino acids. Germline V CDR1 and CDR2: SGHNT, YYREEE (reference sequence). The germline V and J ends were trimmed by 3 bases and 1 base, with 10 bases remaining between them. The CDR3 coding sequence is TGTGCCAGCAGCTCCGAACAGAGGAACACTGAAGCTTTCTTT. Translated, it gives CASSSEQRNTEAFF.

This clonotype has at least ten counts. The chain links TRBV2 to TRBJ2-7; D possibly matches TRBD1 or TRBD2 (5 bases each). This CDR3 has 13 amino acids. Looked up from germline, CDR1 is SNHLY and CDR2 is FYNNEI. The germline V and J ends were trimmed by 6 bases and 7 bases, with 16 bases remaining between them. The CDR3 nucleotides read TGTGCCAGCAGGTCCGGGGCTCGGTCTGAGCAGTACTTC. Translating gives CASRSGARSEQYF.

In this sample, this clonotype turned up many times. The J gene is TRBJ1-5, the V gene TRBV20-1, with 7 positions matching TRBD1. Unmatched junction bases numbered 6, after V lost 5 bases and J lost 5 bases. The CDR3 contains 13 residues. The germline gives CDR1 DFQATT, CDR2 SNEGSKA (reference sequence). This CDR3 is CSAHTGVDQPQHF. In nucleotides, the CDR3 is TGCAGTGCTCACACAGGGGTGGATCAGCCCCAGCATTTT.

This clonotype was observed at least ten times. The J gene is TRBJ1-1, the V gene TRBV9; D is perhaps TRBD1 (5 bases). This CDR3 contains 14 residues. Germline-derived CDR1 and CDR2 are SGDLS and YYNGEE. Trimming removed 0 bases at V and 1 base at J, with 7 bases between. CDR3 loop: CASSVEGANTEAFF. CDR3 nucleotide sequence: TGTGCCAGCAGCGTAGAAGGGGCGAACACTGAAGCTTTCTTT.

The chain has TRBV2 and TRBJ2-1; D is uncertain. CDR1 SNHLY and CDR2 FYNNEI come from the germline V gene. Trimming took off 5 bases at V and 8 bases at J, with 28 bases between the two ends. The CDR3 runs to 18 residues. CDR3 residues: CASSLIPRTVSPFDEQFF. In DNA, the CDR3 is TGTGCCAGCAGTCTAATCCCGCGGACCGTTTCACCGTTTGATGAGCAGTTCTTC.

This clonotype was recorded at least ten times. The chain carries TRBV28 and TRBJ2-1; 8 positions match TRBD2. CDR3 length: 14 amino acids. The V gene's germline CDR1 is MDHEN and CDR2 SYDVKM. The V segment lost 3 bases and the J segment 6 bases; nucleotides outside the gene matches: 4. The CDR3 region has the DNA TGTGCCAGCAGTTTTAGCGGGACTGGCAATGAGCAGTTCTTC. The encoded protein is CASSFSGTGNEQFF.

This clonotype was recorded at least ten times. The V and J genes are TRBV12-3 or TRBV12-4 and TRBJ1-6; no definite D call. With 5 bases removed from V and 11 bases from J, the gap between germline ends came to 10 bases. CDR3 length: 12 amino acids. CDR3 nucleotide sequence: TGTGCCAGCAGTCTTCCCTCAGCACCCCTCCACTTT. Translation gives CASSLPSAPLHF.

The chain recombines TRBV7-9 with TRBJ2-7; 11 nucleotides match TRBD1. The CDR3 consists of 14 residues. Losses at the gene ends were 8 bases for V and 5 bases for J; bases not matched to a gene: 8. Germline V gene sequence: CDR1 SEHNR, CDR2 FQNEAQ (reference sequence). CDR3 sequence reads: CASGRDRGWNEQYF. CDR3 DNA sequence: TGTGCCAGCGGTCGGGACAGGGGGTGGAACGAGCAGTACTTC. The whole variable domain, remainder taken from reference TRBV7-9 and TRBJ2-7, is DTGVSQNPRHKITKRGQNVTFRCDPISEHNRLYWYRQTLGQGPEFLTYFQNEAQLEKSRLLSDRFSAERPKGSFSTLEIQRTEQGDSAMYLCASGRDRGWNEQYFGPGTRLTVT.

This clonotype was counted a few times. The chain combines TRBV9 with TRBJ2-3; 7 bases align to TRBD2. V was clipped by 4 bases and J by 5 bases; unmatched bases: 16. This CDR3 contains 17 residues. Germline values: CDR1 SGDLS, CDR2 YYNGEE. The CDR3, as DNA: TGTGCCAGCAGCTATGGCAGGCGGCGGGAGATGGTAGATACGCAGTATTTT. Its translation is CASSYGRRREMVDTQYF.

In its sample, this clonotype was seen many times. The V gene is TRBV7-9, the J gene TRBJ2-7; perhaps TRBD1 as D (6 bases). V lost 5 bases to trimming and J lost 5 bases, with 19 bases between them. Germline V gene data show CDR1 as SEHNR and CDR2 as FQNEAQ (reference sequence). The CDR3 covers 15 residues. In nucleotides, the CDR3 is TGTGCCAGCAGCCCCCCCGGCAGCGCAGGGGACGAGCAGTACTTC. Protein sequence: CASSPPGSAGDEQYF.

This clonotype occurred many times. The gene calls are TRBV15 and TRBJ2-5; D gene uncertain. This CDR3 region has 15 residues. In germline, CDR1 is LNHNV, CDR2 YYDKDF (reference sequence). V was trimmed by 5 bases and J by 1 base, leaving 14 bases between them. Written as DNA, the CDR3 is TGTGCCACCAGCTCCCGAAAAACAGTCCAAGAGACCCAGTACTTC. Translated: CATSSRKTVQETQYF.

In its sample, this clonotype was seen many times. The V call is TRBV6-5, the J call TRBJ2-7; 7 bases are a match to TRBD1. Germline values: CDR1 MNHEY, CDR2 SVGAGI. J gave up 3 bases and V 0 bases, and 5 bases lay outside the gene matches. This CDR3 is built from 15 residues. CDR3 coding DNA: TGTGCCAGCAGTTACTCGATTCAGGGGGACTACGAGCAGTACTTC. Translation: CASSYSIQGDYEQYF.

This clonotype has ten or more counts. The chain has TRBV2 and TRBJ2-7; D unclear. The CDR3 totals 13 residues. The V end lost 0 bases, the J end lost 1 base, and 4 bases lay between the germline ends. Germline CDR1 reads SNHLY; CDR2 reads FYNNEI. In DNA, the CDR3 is TGTGCCAGCAGTGAAGCTATTTCCTACGAGCAGTACTTC. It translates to CASSEAISYEQYF.

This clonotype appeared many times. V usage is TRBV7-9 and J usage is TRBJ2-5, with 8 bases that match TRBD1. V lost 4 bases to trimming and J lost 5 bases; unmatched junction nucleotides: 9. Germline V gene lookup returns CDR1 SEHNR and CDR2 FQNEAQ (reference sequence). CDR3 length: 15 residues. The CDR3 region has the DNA TGTGCCAGCAGCTCCGGACAGGGAGCAGTGGAGACCCAGTACTTC. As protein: CASSSGQGAVETQYF.

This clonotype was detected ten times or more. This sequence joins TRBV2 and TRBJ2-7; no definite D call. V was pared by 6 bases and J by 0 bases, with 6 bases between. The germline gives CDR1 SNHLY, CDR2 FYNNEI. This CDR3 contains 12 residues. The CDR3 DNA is TGTGCCAGCAGGCAGAGCTCCTACGAGCAGTACTTC. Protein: CASRQSSYEQYF.

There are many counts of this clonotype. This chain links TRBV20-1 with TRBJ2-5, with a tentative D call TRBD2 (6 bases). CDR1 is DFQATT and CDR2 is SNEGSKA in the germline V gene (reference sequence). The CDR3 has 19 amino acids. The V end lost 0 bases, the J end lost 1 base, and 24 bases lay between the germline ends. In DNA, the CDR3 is TGCAGTGCTAGAGATCCTACCAAAATCGGTGGGGGACTCCAAGAGACCCAGTACTTC. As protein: CSARDPTKIGGGLQETQYF.

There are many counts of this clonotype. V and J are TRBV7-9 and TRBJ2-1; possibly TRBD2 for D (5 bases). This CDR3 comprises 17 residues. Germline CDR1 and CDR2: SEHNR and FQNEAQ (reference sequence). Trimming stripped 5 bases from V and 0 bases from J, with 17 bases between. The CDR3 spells CASSTGSGSGSYNEQFF. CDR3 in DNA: TGTGCCAGCAGCACGGGGTCTGGTTCGGGCTCCTACAATGAGCAGTTCTTC. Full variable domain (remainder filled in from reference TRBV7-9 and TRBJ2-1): DTGVSQNPRHKITKRGQNVTFRCDPISEHNRLYWYRQTLGQGPEFLTYFQNEAQLEKSRLLSDRFSAERPKGSFSTLEIQRTEQGDSAMYLCASSTGSGSGSYNEQFFGPGTRLTVL.

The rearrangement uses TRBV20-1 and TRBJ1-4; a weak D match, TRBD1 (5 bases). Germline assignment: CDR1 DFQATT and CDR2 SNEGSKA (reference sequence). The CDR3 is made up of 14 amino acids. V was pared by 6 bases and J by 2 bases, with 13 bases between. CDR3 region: CSAQRRATNEKLFF. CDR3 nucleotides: TGCAGTGCCCAACGCAGGGCTACTAATGAAAAACTGTTTTTT.

The CDR3 here is CASRPYGTPNTGELFF. The CDR3 bases are TGTGCCAGTAGACCCTACGGGACTCCTAACACCGGGGAGCTGTTTTTT. The chain is built from TRBV19 and TRBJ2-2, with TRBD2 as a possible D gene (6 bases). This CDR3 spans 16 amino acids. V dropped 6 bases and J dropped 2 bases, with 16 bases sitting between them. Germline V gene sequence: CDR1 LNHDA, CDR2 SQIVND (reference sequence).

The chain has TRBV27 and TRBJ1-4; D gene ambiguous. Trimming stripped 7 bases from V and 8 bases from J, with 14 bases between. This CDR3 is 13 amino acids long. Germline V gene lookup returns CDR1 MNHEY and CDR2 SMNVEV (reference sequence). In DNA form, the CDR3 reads TGTGCCAGCACCCGAGCTGGAGGGGAAAAACTGTTTTTT. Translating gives CASTRAGGEKLFF.

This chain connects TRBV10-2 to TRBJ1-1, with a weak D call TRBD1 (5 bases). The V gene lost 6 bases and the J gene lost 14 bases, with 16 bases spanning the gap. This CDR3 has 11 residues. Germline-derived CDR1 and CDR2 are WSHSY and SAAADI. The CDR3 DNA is TGCGCCAGCAGAGACGGGAAGCGGGGCTTCTTT. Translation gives CASRDGKRGFF.

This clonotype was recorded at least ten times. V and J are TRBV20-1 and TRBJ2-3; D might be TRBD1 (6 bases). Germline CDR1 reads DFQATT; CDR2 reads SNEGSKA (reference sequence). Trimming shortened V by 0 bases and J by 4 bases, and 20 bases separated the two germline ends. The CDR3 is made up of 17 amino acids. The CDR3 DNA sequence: TGCAGTGCTAGAGACCCGTGGGGGCGCGGACGGCCAGATACGCAGTATTTT. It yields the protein CSARDPWGRGRPDTQYF.

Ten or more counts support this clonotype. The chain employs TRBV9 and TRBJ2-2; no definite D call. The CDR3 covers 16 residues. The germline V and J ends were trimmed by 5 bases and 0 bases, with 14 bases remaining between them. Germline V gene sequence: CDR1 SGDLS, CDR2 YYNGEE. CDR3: CASSDSRKTNTGELFF. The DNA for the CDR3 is TGTGCCAGCAGTGATTCAAGGAAAACGAACACCGGGGAGCTGTTTTTT.

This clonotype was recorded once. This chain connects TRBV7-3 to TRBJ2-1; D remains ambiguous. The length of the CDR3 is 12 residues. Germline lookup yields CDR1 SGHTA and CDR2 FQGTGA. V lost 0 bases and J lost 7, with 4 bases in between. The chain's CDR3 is CASSLTGNEQFF. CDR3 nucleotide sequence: TGTGCCAGCAGCTTAACGGGAAATGAGCAGTTCTTC.

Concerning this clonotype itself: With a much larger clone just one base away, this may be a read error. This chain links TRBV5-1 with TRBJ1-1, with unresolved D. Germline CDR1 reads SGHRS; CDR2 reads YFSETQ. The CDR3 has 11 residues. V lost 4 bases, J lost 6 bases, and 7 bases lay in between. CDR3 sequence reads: CASSREPEAFF. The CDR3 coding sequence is TGCGCCAGCAGCCGCGAACCTGAAGCTTTCTTT.